One and the same sample provided the 8 T cell receptor beta chains below, sequenced in a study of cytomegalovirus exposure and HLA in healthy donors. PCR used 60 Vbeta primers and 13 Jbeta primers. The repertoire was sequenced with immunoSEQ multiplex PCR; TCRdb's copy has only in-frame clones and lacks some. The data show about 86,000 clones, over 75% seen once. Input material: PBMCs. These TCRs come from a male donor in good health and CMV-seropositive.

This clone showed up just once. This chain joins TRBV30 and TRBJ2-2; D might be TRBD1 (7 bases). The CDR3 covers 17 residues. V lost 3 bases and J 5 bases, leaving 22 bases between the germline ends. Germline CDR1 GTSNPN, CDR2 SVGIG (reference sequence). The CDR3 DNA is TGTGCCTGGAGAGGGGGGTTGAGACAGGGACAAACCGGGGAGCTGTTTTTT. This sequence encodes CAWRGGLRQGQTGELFF.

This rearrangement joins TRBV27 to TRBJ1-2, with TRBD1 as a possible D gene (6 bases). The length of the CDR3 is 13 residues. V lost 1 base and J 5 bases, leaving 8 bases between the germline ends. Germline values: CDR1 MNHEY, CDR2 SMNVEV (reference sequence). In DNA form, the CDR3 reads TGTGCCAGCAGTTTATTAAGGGGGTATGGCTACACCTTC. Its protein product is CASSLLRGYGYTF.

V and J are TRBV27 and TRBJ2-5, with TRBD1 matching 9 bases. CDR1 MNHEY and CDR2 SMNVEV come from the germline V gene (reference sequence). The CDR3 is 17 amino acids. Unmatched junction bases numbered 12, after V lost 3 bases and J lost 4 bases. The CDR3 nucleotides are TGTGCCAGCAGTTTCAATCGCCGGGACAGGGCCGTAGAGACCCAGTACTTC. Its translation is CASSFNRRDRAVETQYF.

V and J are TRBV27 and TRBJ2-1; 9 nucleotides line up with TRBD2. CDR1 is MNHEY and CDR2 is SMNVEV in the germline V gene (reference sequence). This CDR3 spans 13 amino acids. Losses at the gene ends were 6 bases for V and 8 bases for J; bases not matched to a gene: 5. The CDR3 DNA sequence: TGTGCCAGCAGGCGTAGCGGGAGCCATGAGCAGTTCTTC. Residues: CASRRSGSHEQFF.

The chain combines TRBV7-9 with TRBJ2-1, with D tentatively TRBD2 (6 bases). The germline V gene encodes CDR1 SEHNR and CDR2 FQNEAQ (reference sequence). The V and J ends lost 4 bases and 2 bases respectively, with 18 bases between them. There are 17 residues in the CDR3. The CDR3 DNA sequence: TGTGCCAGCAGCTCCCCCCCCCGGAGGGCAACCTACAATGAGCAGTTCTTC. Translated: CASSSPPRRATYNEQFF.

In this sample, this clone turned up once. Compared with germline, one end of the junction differs, possibly owing to a read error. This chain connects TRBV7-9 to TRBJ2-7; no clear D gene. The CDR3 has 12 residues. In germline, CDR1 is SEHNR, CDR2 FQNEAQ (reference sequence). CDR3 amino acids: CSSSFLSYEQYF. For the CDR3, the DNA is TGTTCCAGCAGCTTTCTTTCCTACGAGCAGTACTTC. Full variable domain (outside the CDR3, taken from reference TRBV7-9 and TRBJ2-7): DTGVSQNPRHKITKRGQNVTFRCDPISEHNRLYWYRQTLGQGPEFLTYFQNEAQLEKSRLLSDRFSAERPKGSFSTLEIQRTEQGDSAMYLCSSSFLSYEQYFGPGTRLTVT.

This chain connects TRBV6-1 to TRBJ2-3, with D maybe TRBD2 (5 bases). Trimming removed 7 bases from V and 2 bases from J, with 10 bases in between. This CDR3 spans 13 amino acids. In germline, CDR1 is MNHNS, CDR2 SASEGT. The CDR3 coding sequence is TGTGCCAGCATTGAGCGGAACACAGATACGCAGTATTTT. Encoded protein: CASIERNTDTQYF.

The gene calls are TRBV5-1 and TRBJ2-1; possible D gene TRBD1, 6 bases. The CDR3 spans 14 residues. Per the germline V gene, CDR1 is SGHRS and CDR2 is YFSETQ. Trimming cost V 7 bases and J 3 bases, with 14 bases left between them. The CDR3 loop reads CASAGGQIYNEQFF. The CDR3 DNA follows: TGCGCCAGCGCTGGTGGACAGATCTACAATGAGCAGTTCTTC.